The 30 T cell receptor beta chains in this list originate from one sample, sequenced in a study of glioma-infiltrating T cells. Amplification of TCR alpha and beta CDR3 regions from RNA used iRepertoire nested multiplex PCR. TCRdb reprocessed the multiplex PCR reads with MiXCR, giving one entry per CDR3 protein. The table records about 93,000 distinct CDR3 sequences, around 37% of them present only once. Sequencing was carried out using glioma tissue, nonneoplastic brain tissue, or PBMCs (not recorded which). These receptors all stem from a human donor with low-grade glioma or glioblastoma, undergoing nonglioma brain surgery, or in good health (not recorded which).

To note about this clonotype: The junction does not match germline at one end; this may be a read error. The genes are TRBV20-1 and TRBJ1-1; possibly TRBD1 for D (5 bases). The CDR3 runs to 15 residues. In germline, CDR1 is DFQATT, CDR2 SNEGSKA (reference sequence). The CDR3 sequence: CSASINRRLGAEVFF. DNA for the CDR3: TGCAGTGCTAGTATTAACAGGCGGCTGGGCGCTGAAGTTTTCTTT.

Details on this clonotype: Being one base from a much bigger clone, this may be a read error. This chain joins TRBV19 and TRBJ2-1; TRBD2 matches 10 bases. Germline loops: CDR1 LNHDA, CDR2 SQIVND (reference sequence). The CDR3 is made up of 14 amino acids. This CDR3 is CASSMRTSGNGQFF. CDR3 DNA sequence: TGTGCCAGTAGTATGAGGACTAGCGGCAATGGGCAGTTCTTC.

This clonotype was found many times. The chain recombines TRBV10-3 with TRBJ2-3; possibly TRBD1 or TRBD2 for D (5 bases each). The germline CDR1 and CDR2 sequences are ENHRY and SYGVKD. The CDR3 is 14 amino acids. The ends were cut back, 5 bases at V and 2 bases at J, with 11 bases in the middle. The CDR3, as DNA: TGTGCCATCAGTACCGGGACCACCACAGATACGCAGTATTTT. Its translation: CAISTGTTTDTQYF.

This clonotype showed up many times. The rearrangement uses TRBV7-2 and TRBJ2-1, with 14 bases identical to TRBD2. V shed 2 bases and J 7 bases; nucleotides not matched to a gene: 10. Germline lookup yields CDR1 SGHTA and CDR2 FQGNSA. The CDR3 spans 18 residues. The DNA for the CDR3 is TGTGCCAGCAGCTTACGGAGGTTGGGACTAGCGGGAGCAAATGAGCAGTTCTTC. The encoded protein is CASSLRRLGLAGANEQFF.

About this clonotype: An end of the junction does not agree with germline; a read error may underlie this. The CDR3 reads CSSRVPGLTSDTQYF. The CDR3 DNA reads TGCAGTTCTAGGGTACCGGGACTCACTAGTGATACGCAGTATTTT. The rearrangement joins TRBV20-1 to TRBJ2-3; weak D call: TRBD2 (6 bases). CDR3 length: 15 amino acids. Germline V gene lookup returns CDR1 DFQATT and CDR2 SNEGSKA (reference sequence).

This chain connects TRBV4-1 to TRBJ2-5; D is perhaps TRBD2 (5 bases). Germline CDR1 is MGHRA and CDR2 is YSYEKL. Trimming stripped 0 bases from V and 5 bases from J, with 10 bases between. The CDR3 spans 14 residues. CDR3 bases: TGCGCCAGCAGCCAAGAGGTAGCGCCCGAGACCCAGTACTTC. Translated, it gives CASSQEVAPETQYF.

This clonotype was seen many times. The genes are TRBV10-3 and TRBJ2-1; no clear D. V was pared by 10 bases and J by 5 bases, with 18 bases between. This CDR3 spans 14 amino acids. CDR1 and CDR2 (germline): ENHRY, SYGVKD. CDR3: CATADLEFDNEQFF. In DNA, the CDR3 is TGTGCCACCGCAGATTTAGAGTTCGACAATGAGCAGTTCTTC.

This clonotype was detected many times. The rearrangement links TRBV19 to TRBJ1-5; no definite D call. The CDR3 covers 15 residues. Trimming removed 10 bases at V and 0 bases at J, with 16 bases between. CDR1 is LNHDA, CDR2 SQIVND, per germline (reference sequence). CDR3 amino acids: CATSASVISNQPQHF. The CDR3 DNA sequence: TGTGCCACCTCGGCCTCGGTTATTAGCAATCAGCCCCAGCATTTT. Complete variable domain (other parts from reference TRBV19 and TRBJ1-5): DGGITQSPKYLFRKEGQNVTLSCEQNLNHDAMYWYRQDPGQGLRLIYYSQIVNDFQKGDIAEGYSVSREKKESFPLTVTSAQKNPTAFYLCATSASVISNQPQHFGDGTRLSIL.

This clonotype has just a few counts. The J gene is TRBJ2-1, the V gene TRBV4-1, with 7 positions matching TRBD2. There are 17 residues in the CDR3. CDR1 and CDR2 from the germline V gene are MGHRA and YSYEKL. Unmatched junction bases numbered 10, after V lost 1 base and J lost 4 bases. The CDR3 sequence is CASSQVGLEGGYNEQFF. As DNA, the CDR3 is TGCGCCAGCAGCCAAGTCGGACTAGAGGGAGGATACAATGAGCAGTTCTTC.

Worth noting for this clonotype: The conserved phenylalanine or tryptophan normally closing the CDR3 is absent here, so this likely arose from a read error. The chain couples TRBV6-5 to TRBJ1-1; TRBD1 matches at 10 bases. Germline assignment: CDR1 MNHEY and CDR2 SVGAGI. The CDR3 is made up of 14 amino acids. The CDR3 here is CASTYAGQGIGAFS. CDR3 coding DNA: TGTGCCAGCACTTACGCGGGACAGGGGATCGGCGCTTTCTCT.

This clonotype was found a few times. The chain links TRBV5-1 to TRBJ2-3; D gene ambiguous. The CDR3 runs to 16 residues. Trimming removed 0 bases at V and 0 bases at J, with 11 bases between. Looked up from germline, CDR1 is SGHRS and CDR2 is YFSETQ. CDR3 in amino acids: CASSLGSGLSTDTQYF. CDR3 nucleotide sequence: TGCGCCAGCAGCTTGGGGTCCGGCCTAAGCACAGATACGCAGTATTTT.

The chain links TRBV7-2 to TRBJ2-1; 12 nucleotides align to TRBD2. This CDR3 is built from 15 residues. J lost 8 bases, V lost 6 bases, and 8 bases had no gene match. Germline V gives CDR1 SGHTA, CDR2 FQGNSA. The DNA for the CDR3 is TGTGCCAGCAGACTTCTAGCGGGAGGGCCAGATGAGCAGTTCTTC. Amino acids: CASRLLAGGPDEQFF.

The V call is TRBV27, the J call TRBJ2-5; TRBD1 or TRBD2 may be the D gene (6 bases each). The germline V gene encodes CDR1 MNHEY and CDR2 SMNVEV (reference sequence). The V gene lost 6 bases and the J gene lost 4 bases, with 12 bases spanning the gap. The CDR3 has 13 residues. CDR3 sequence (DNA): TGTGCCAGCAGGATACAGGGAGGAGAGACCCAGTACTTC. Its protein product is CASRIQGGETQYF.

Remarks on this clonotype: This may stem from a read error, because a much larger clone lies one nucleotide away. The V and J genes are TRBV19 and TRBJ2-4, with D maybe TRBD2 (6 bases). The CDR3 runs to 13 residues. Germline CDR1 and CDR2: LNHDA and SQIVND (reference sequence). Trimming removed 7 bases at V and 4 bases at J, with 11 bases between. The CDR3, as DNA: TGTGCCAGTACTAGCGACAGAAAAAACATTCAGTACTTC. Translated: CASTSDRKNIQYF. The variable domain in full, with the rest retrieved from reference TRBV19 and TRBJ2-4, is DGGITQSPKYLFRKEGQNVTLSCEQNLNHDAMYWYRQDPGQGLRLIYYSQIVNDFQKGDIAEGYSVSREKKESFPLTVTSAQKNPTAFYLCASTSDRKNIQYFGAGTRLSVL.

V gene TRBV20-1 combines with J gene TRBJ1-6; 7 nucleotides align to TRBD1. The CDR3 length is 14 residues. Per the germline V gene, CDR1 is DFQATT and CDR2 is SNEGSKA (reference sequence). After removal of 3 bases from V and 8 bases from J, the junction contained 7 bases not matched to a gene. The DNA of the CDR3 is TGCAGTGCTAGGAAAGGGGGCACGGATTCACCCCTCCACTTT. Protein: CSARKGGTDSPLHF.

This clonotype came up many times. In DNA form, the CDR3 reads TGTGCCATCAGTGGGACAGGGGGCAACGGGATTCGCACTGAAGCTTTCTTT. As protein: CAISGTGGNGIRTEAFF. The chain recombines TRBV10-3 with TRBJ1-1; 11 bases match TRBD1. Germline V CDR1 and CDR2: ENHRY, SYGVKD. The trim removed 4 bases at V and 4 bases at J, leaving 11 bases unmatched. This CDR3 has 17 residues.

Worth noting for this clonotype: One end of the junction does not line up with germline, which may come from a read error. The gene calls are TRBV15 and TRBJ2-3, with D uncertain. Germline V gene lookup returns CDR1 LNHNV and CDR2 YYDKDF (reference sequence). This CDR3 has 13 amino acids. CDR3 protein: CATSRDITDTQYF. The CDR3 coding sequence is TGTGCCACCAGCAGAGATATAACGGATACGCAGTACTTT.

Comment on this clonotype: Possible read error: a much larger clone is one base away. This sequence joins TRBV19 and TRBJ2-2; weak D call: TRBD2 (6 bases). The CDR3 contains 14 residues. Per the germline V gene, CDR1 is LNHDA and CDR2 is SQIVND (reference sequence). The V end lost 8 bases, the J end lost 5 bases, and 15 bases lay between the germline ends. The DNA of the CDR3 is TGTGCCAGTGGCCGGTTTAGCGGAACCGGGGAGCTGTTTTTT. It codes for CASGRFSGTGELFF.

Comment on this clonotype: One junction end disagrees with the germline gene, perhaps due to a read error. The chain couples TRBV6-1 to TRBJ2-3, with 12 bases that match TRBD2. The germline CDR1 and CDR2 sequences are MNHNS and SASEGT. There are 19 residues in the CDR3. The CDR3 DNA follows: TGTGCCAGCAGTCCTCAACCTTCTGGACTAGCGGGAAGAACAGATACGCAGTGTTTT. Residues: CASSPQPSGLAGRTDTQCF.

This clonotype was seen only a few times. J is TRBJ2-4 and V is TRBV19, with TRBD2 matching 8 bases. CDR1 and CDR2 from the germline V gene are LNHDA and SQIVND (reference sequence). The CDR3 covers 13 residues. Losses at the gene ends were 6 bases for V and 5 bases for J; bases not matched to a gene: 3. The CDR3 here is CASRYGGENIQYF. CDR3 coding DNA: TGTGCCAGTAGGTACGGGGGGGAAAACATTCAGTACTTC.

This clonotype was recorded at least ten times. The chain joins TRBV2 to TRBJ1-6; D gene uncertain. The CDR3 has 15 amino acids. Germline values: CDR1 SNHLY, CDR2 FYNNEI. Trimming removed 3 bases at V and 0 bases at J, with 6 bases between. The CDR3 coding sequence is TGTGCCAGCAGTGAGACAAGCTCCTATAATTCACCCCTCCACTTT. It codes for CASSETSSYNSPLHF.

V and J are TRBV28 and TRBJ2-4; tentative D call: TRBD2 (7 bases). CDR3 length equals 18 residues. V lost 5 bases to trimming and J lost 1 base, with 21 bases between them. CDR1 is MDHEN and CDR2 is SYDVKM in the germline V gene. CDR3 sequence reads: CASSPTGGLQSAKNIQYF. CDR3 nucleotide sequence: TGTGCCAGCAGTCCCACCGGGGGGCTACAGTCTGCCAAAAACATTCAGTACTTC.

A note on this clonotype: Mismatch with germline at one junction end may stem from a read error. The V and J genes are TRBV27 and TRBJ2-6, with 7 bases matching TRBD1. The CDR3 is 19 amino acids. From germline, CDR1 is MNHEY and CDR2 SMNVEV (reference sequence). CDR3 amino acids: CASSYFGTETLSRANVLTF. Here the CDR3 DNA reads TGTGCCAGCAGTTACTTCGGGACAGAAACCCTCTCTAGGGCCAACGTCCTGACTTTC.

The chain links TRBV7-2 to TRBJ2-1, with D unclear. This CDR3 is 14 amino acids long. Germline V gives CDR1 SGHTA, CDR2 FQGNSA. Trimming took 1 base from V and 8 from J, leaving 12 bases between them. Here the CDR3 reads CASSLDFRSYEQFF. In nucleotides, the CDR3 is TGTGCCAGCAGCTTAGACTTCAGATCCTATGAGCAGTTCTTC.

This clonotype was counted at least ten times. The chain employs TRBV2 and TRBJ2-1; D possibly matches TRBD1 or TRBD2 (6 bases each). Germline-derived CDR1 and CDR2 are SNHLY and FYNNEI. Trimming shortened V by 4 bases and J by 7 bases, and 11 bases separated the two germline ends. The length of the CDR3 is 13 residues. This CDR3 reads CASSGGGGNEQFF. The CDR3 region has the DNA TGTGCCAGCAGTGGTGGAGGGGGTAATGAGCAGTTCTTC.

This clonotype has at least ten counts. The chain uses TRBV14 and TRBJ2-2, with D unclear. Trimming shortened V by 4 bases and J by 6 bases, and 9 bases separated the two germline ends. The CDR3 has 13 amino acids. Germline lookup yields CDR1 SGHDN and CDR2 FVKESK. The CDR3 coding sequence is TGTGCCAGCAGCCCACAGTATGCCGGGGAGCTGTTTTTT. Translated: CASSPQYAGELFF.

The table lists this clonotype with many counts. This chain joins TRBV15 and TRBJ2-1, with D uncertain. The CDR3 spans 15 residues. The germline gives CDR1 LNHNV, CDR2 YYDKDF (reference sequence). V gave up 1 base and J gave up 0 bases, with 7 bases separating them. This CDR3 reads CATSRVGISYNEQFF. The CDR3 DNA is TGTGCCACCAGCAGAGTAGGGATCTCCTACAATGAGCAGTTCTTC. Full variable domain (rest looked up from reference TRBV15 and TRBJ2-1): DAMVIQNPRYQVTQFGKPVTLSCSQTLNHNVMYWYQQKSSQAPKLLFHYYDKDFNNEADTPDNFQSRRPNTSFCFLDIRSPGLGDTAMYLCATSRVGISYNEQFFGPGTRLTVL.

The sample holds many counts of this clonotype. In DNA form, the CDR3 reads TGTGCCACACTTATAGCGGGCCAGAACACCGGGGAGCTGTTTTTT. Translation: CATLIAGQNTGELFF. The J gene is TRBJ2-2, the V gene TRBV2; 7 bases align to TRBD2. The CDR3 is 15 amino acids. J was trimmed by 1 base and V by 10 bases; bases with no gene match: 9. Germline values: CDR1 SNHLY, CDR2 FYNNEI.

There are many counts of this clonotype. The chain carries TRBV7-2 and TRBJ1-1; tentative D call: TRBD1 (5 bases). The V gene lost 1 base and the J gene lost 8 bases, with 8 bases spanning the gap. Germline CDR1 SGHTA, CDR2 FQGNSA. This CDR3 is built from 12 residues. The CDR3 DNA sequence: TGTGCCAGCAGCTTAGATGACAGAGAAGCTTTCTTT. Amino acids: CASSLDDREAFF.

This clonotype was seen just once. Since no conserved phenylalanine or tryptophan closes the CDR3, a read error is the likely cause. The chain links TRBV18 to TRBJ1-1; TRBD1 matches 8 bases. Trimming removed 3 bases from V and 4 bases from J; junction bases left unmatched: 7. The length of the CDR3 is 15 residues. CDR1 is KGHSH and CDR2 is LQKENI in the germline V gene. CDR3 nucleotides: TGTGCCAGCTCACCGGCGGGACAGGAGGGCACTGAAGCTTTCTCT. This encodes CASSPAGQEGTEAFS.